This T cell receptor (beta chain) was identified in a study of blood T cell repertoires in COVID-19. Study-level information: COVID-19 samples from acute and convalescent phases originated in the United States, Italy and Spain. Nucleic acid was either cDNA or gDNA, and it came from T cells, B-cell-depleted T cells, or PBMCs.

CDR3 length: 14 residues. Germline values: CDR1 LGHDT, CDR2 YNNKEL (reference sequence). A remark on this clone: The germline gene is not matched at one end of the junction; a read error may be the cause.

Per the original methods: The assay estimated nucleated cells by amplifying reference gene primers. Produced via immunoSEQ multiplex PCR; TCRdb's table is partial and in-frame only. That table gives V, J and clone size, and the DNA gave D and trimming. The data contain approximately 74,000 clones, around 90% of them singletons. Material for sequencing was peripheral blood. The chain carries TRBV3-1 (or the pseudogene TRBV3-2) and TRBJ2-1; D call uncertain. The TCR comes from a man aged 65 to 85 with acute or convalescent COVID-19. This CDR3 is CASSQSPAYHESVF. The CDR3 nucleotides read TGTGCCAGCAGCCAATCCCCAGCGTACCACGAATCGGTCTTC.